This T cell receptor (beta chain) was recorded in a study of patients and donors after allogeneic stem cell transplantation. Trimming shortened V by 4 bases and J by 5 bases, and 10 bases separated the two germline ends. CDR1 KGHDR and CDR2 SFDVKD come from the germline V gene. CDR3 length: 13 amino acids. One entry per CDR3 protein, called by TCRdb with MiXCR from the RT-PCR reads. In the table there are about 960,000 distinct CDR3 sequences, approximately 18% of which are singletons. This receptor was obtained from a human donor who was either an allogeneic HSCT recipient or a stem cell or donor lymphocyte infusion donor (not recorded which). It is not recorded whose cells these are; they may come from a transplant donor. J is TRBJ2-5 and V is TRBV24-1; D ambiguous. The sample consisted of blood, either unsorted or a sorted T cell fraction (not recorded which). In DNA, the CDR3 is TGTGCCACCAGTGAAAGTAAAAGGGAGACCCAGTACTTC. Its protein is CATSESKRETQYF.